Listed below are T cell receptor beta chains from one sample, sequenced in a study of memory CD4+ T cells and cytomegalovirus serostatus. Here immunoSEQ multiplex PCR was the method, and the copy in TCRdb shows in-frame clones only, minus some. The sample has about 41,000 clones; around 79% are singletons. Sequencing used memory CD4+ T cells from blood. The receptors here all came from an adult in good health and CMV-seronegative. CDR3s include the opening cysteine and the closing phenylalanine or tryptophan. A D gene is named only where the DNA matches it firmly. Size tells how often a clone was seen (once, few, many) or the class of an expanded clone, and some rows leave it out.

V gene	clone size	D gene	J gene	CDR3 protein	CDR3 DNA
TRBV4-1	.	TRBD1	TRBJ2-7	CASSPEYGTGETEQYF	TGCGCCAGCAGCCCAGAGTATGGGACAGGGGAAACCGAGCAGTACTTC
TRBV27	.	.	TRBJ1-5	CASSDNGNQPQHF	TGTGCCAGCAGTGACAATGGGAATCAGCCCCAGCATTTT
TRBV6-1	.	TRBD2	TRBJ2-1	CASSGRRGGAYNEQFF	TGTGCCAGCAGTGGGAGGCGGGGGGGGGCCTACAATGAGCAGTTCTTC
TRBV6-6	.	.	TRBJ2-1	CASSKDSNEQFF	TGTGCCAGCAGTAAAGACAGCAATGAGCAGTTCTTC
TRBV9	.	.	TRBJ2-5	CASSGNGETQYF	TGTGCCAGCAGCGGAAATGGGGAGACCCAGTACTTC
TRBV7-9	.	.	TRBJ2-1	CASSFNPTLYNEQFF	TGTGCCAGCAGCTTCAACCCGACCTTATACAATGAGCAGTTCTTC
TRBV28	.	.	TRBJ1-6	CASSRQIRDSLHF	TGTGCCAGCAGTAGACAGATTCGGGATTCCCTCCACTTT
TRBV4-1	.	.	TRBJ2-3	CASSQGYTFAGTDTQYF	.
TRBV9	once	.	TRBJ2-7	CASSRWASSYEQYF	TGTGCCAGCAGCCGCTGGGCTAGCTCCTACGAGCAGTACTTC
TRBV7-2	once	.	TRBJ2-1	CASSSRTPSYNEQFF	TGTGCCAGCAGCTCCAGGACGCCTTCCTACAATGAGCAGTTCTTC
TRBV5-1	.	.	TRBJ1-4	CASSPDSRNEKLFF	TGCGCCAGCAGTCCAGACAGCCGTAATGAAAAACTGTTTTTT
TRBV15	.	TRBD2	TRBJ2-7	CATSGGSGVAYEQYF	TGTGCCACCAGCGGGGGGAGCGGGGTAGCCTACGAGCAGTACTTC
TRBV18	.	.	TRBJ2-3	CASATGGSPDTQYF	TGTGCCAGCGCCACCGGGGGCAGCCCAGATACGCAGTATTTT
TRBV7-9	.	.	TRBJ1-5	CASSYQGRQPQHF	TGTGCCAGCAGCTATCAGGGGAGACAGCCCCAGCATTTT
TRBV5-1	.	.	TRBJ1-5	CASSLDHDQPQHF	TGCGCCAGCAGCTTGGATCACGATCAGCCCCAGCATTTT
TRBV7-2	few	.	TRBJ2-7	CASSSRGAHEQYF	TGTGCCAGCAGCTCCCGTGGGGCCCACGAGCAGTACTTC
TRBV7-8	.	.	TRBJ1-2	CASSFVSAPYGYTF	TGTGCCAGCAGCTTCGTCTCCGCCCCTTATGGCTACACCTTC
TRBV27	.	.	TRBJ2-6	CASGTRTAYSGANVLTF	TGTGCCAGCGGTACAAGGACAGCCTACTCTGGGGCCAACGTCCTGACTTTC
TRBV27	.	TRBD1	TRBJ2-1	CASSFGTGGFSWEQFF	TGTGCCAGCAGTTTTGGGACAGGGGGCTTTAGTTGGGAGCAGTTCTTC
TRBV5-4	.	.	TRBJ2-3	CAGDRISQYF	TGTGCCGGAGACCGAATTTCGCAGTATTTT
TRBV7-9	.	.	TRBJ2-1	CASSAKDGNEQFF	TGTGCCAGCAGCGCAAAGGACGGAAATGAGCAGTTCTTC
TRBV7-9	once	.	TRBJ1-1	CASSLEAGAGEAFF	TGTGCCAGCAGCTTAGAGGCGGGGGCTGGGGAAGCTTTCTTT
TRBV7-9	.	TRBD2	TRBJ2-1	CASSLLAGGKNEQFF	TGTGCCAGCAGCTTACTAGCGGGGGGTAAAAATGAGCAGTTCTTC
TRBV5-4	.	TRBD1	TRBJ2-3	CASSLVGWTGGTDTQYF	TGTGCCAGCAGCTTGGTAGGATGGACAGGAGGCACAGATACGCAGTATTTT
TRBV4-3	.	TRBD1	TRBJ1-1	CASSQEVQGASYLNTEAFF	TGCGCCAGCAGCCAGGAAGTTCAGGGGGCGAGTTACCTAAACACTGAAGCTTTCTTT
TRBV4-3	.	TRBD2	TRBJ2-3	CASSQAGTGGPSDTQYF	TGCGCCAGCAGCCAAGCCGGGACGGGGGGGCCTAGTGATACGCAGTATTTT
TRBV30	.	TRBD1	TRBJ1-6	CAWSIGTGGFYNSPLHF	TGTGCCTGGAGTATTGGGACAGGGGGCTTTTATAATTCACCCCTCCACTTT
TRBV7-2	once	.	TRBJ1-1	CASSLEFLGFTEAFF	TGTGCCAGCAGCTTAGAATTTCTGGGTTTCACTGAAGCTTTCTTT
TRBV4-2	once	.	TRBJ1-3	CASSRDSSGNTIYF	TGTGCCAGCAGCCGAGACAGCTCTGGAAACACCATATATTTT
TRBV2	.	.	TRBJ2-7	CASRGLRGGEQYF	TGTGCCAGCCGGGGGTTGAGGGGGGGCGAGCAGTACTTC
TRBV10-1	.	.	TRBJ2-2	CASSENTGELFF	TGCGCCAGCAGTGAGAACACCGGGGAGCTGTTTTTT
TRBV2	.	.	TRBJ1-1	CASRFRTNTEAFF	TGTGCCAGCAGGTTCCGGACGAACACTGAAGCTTTCTTT
TRBV5-1	.	.	TRBJ1-2	CASSLGGVVDGYTF	TGCGCCAGCAGCTTGGGAGGGGTTGTGGATGGCTACACCTTC
TRBV30	once	.	TRBJ1-5	CAWSGDRDQPQHF	TGTGCCTGGAGTGGGGACCGGGATCAGCCCCAGCATTTT
TRBV7-3	.	.	TRBJ2-2	CASSLSGTTGELFF	TGTGCCAGCAGCTTATCGGGAACCACCGGGGAGCTGTTTTTT
TRBV2	.	TRBD2	TRBJ2-5	CASSYGGVGETQYF	TGTGCCAGTTCCTACGGGGGGGTGGGAGAGACCCAGTACTTC
TRBV7-8	.	TRBD1	TRBJ1-5	CASSLAGDRRNQPQHF	TGTGCCAGCAGCTTAGCTGGGGACAGGAGGAATCAGCCCCAGCATTTT
TRBV9	.	.	TRBJ1-5	CASSVGSQPQHF	TGTGCCAGCAGCGTCGGGAGTCAGCCCCAGCATTTT
TRBV7-9	.	TRBD1	TRBJ1-4	CASSFSVGTDEKLFF	TGTGCCAGCAGCTTTTCGGTCGGGACAGACGAAAAACTGTTTTTT
TRBV5-1	.	TRBD1	TRBJ2-5	CASSLGQGFGETQYF	TGCGCCAGCAGCCTCGGACAGGGGTTCGGGGAGACCCAGTACTTC
TRBV2	.	.	TRBJ1-3	CASSAQGRRNTIYF	TGTGCCAGCAGTGCGCAGGGCCGGAGGAACACCATATATTTT
TRBV18	.	.	TRBJ1-6	CASSLGLNSPLHF	TGTGCCAGCTCACTAGGATTGAATTCACCCCTCCACTTT
TRBV21-1	.	.	TRBJ1-4	CASSNSKRSNEKLFF	TGTGCCAGCAGCAACTCAAAGAGGTCTAATGAAAAACTGTTTTTT
TRBV14	.	.	TRBJ2-7	CASSQYSEQYF	TGTGCCAGCAGCCAATATAGCGAGCAGTACTTC